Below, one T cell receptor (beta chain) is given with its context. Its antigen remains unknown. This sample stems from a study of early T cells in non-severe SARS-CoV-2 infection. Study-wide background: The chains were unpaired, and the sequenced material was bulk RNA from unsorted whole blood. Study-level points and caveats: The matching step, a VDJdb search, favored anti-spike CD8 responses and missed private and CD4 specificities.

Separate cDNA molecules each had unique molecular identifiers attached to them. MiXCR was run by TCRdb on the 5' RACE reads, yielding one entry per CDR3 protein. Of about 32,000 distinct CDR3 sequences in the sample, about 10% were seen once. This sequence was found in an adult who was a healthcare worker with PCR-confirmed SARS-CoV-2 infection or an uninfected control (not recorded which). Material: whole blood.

The DNA for the CDR3 is TGTGCCAGCAGCTTAGGCGGGCCCAAGCGGGCAGATACGCAGTATTTT. It yields the protein CASSLGGPKRADTQYF. V gene TRBV11-3 combines with J gene TRBJ2-3; D is possibly TRBD2 (6 bases). There are 16 residues in the CDR3. CDR1 and CDR2 from the germline V gene are SGHNT and YENEEA. V lost 1 base to trimming and J lost 4 bases, with 15 bases between them.